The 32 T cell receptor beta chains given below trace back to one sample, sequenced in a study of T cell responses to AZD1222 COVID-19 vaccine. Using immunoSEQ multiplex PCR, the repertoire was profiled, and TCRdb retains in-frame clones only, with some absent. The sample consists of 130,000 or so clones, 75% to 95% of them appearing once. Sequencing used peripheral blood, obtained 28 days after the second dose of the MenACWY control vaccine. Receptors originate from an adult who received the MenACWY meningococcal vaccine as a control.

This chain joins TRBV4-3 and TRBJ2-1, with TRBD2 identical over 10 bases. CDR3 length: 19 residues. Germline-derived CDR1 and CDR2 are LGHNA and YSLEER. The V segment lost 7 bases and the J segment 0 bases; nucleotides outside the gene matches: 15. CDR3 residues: CASTIVGSGGGSSYNEQFF. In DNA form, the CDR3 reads TGCGCCAGCACCATCGTCGGGAGCGGGGGGGGCAGCTCCTACAATGAGCAGTTCTTC.

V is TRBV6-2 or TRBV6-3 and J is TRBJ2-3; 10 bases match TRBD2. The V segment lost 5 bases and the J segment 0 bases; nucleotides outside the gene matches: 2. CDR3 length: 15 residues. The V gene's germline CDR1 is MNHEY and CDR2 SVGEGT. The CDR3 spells CASSSGGASTDTQYF. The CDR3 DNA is TGTGCCAGCAGTAGCGGGGGGGCTAGCACAGATACGCAGTATTTT.

CDR3: CASSSGAQETQYF. The CDR3 DNA follows: TGTGCCAGCAGTTCCGGGGCCCAAGAGACCCAGTACTTC. This chain joins TRBV12-3 or TRBV12-4 and TRBJ2-5, with D perhaps assigned TRBD1 or TRBD2 (5 bases each). The CDR3 length is 13 residues. Trimming stripped 4 bases from V and 1 base from J, with 7 bases between.

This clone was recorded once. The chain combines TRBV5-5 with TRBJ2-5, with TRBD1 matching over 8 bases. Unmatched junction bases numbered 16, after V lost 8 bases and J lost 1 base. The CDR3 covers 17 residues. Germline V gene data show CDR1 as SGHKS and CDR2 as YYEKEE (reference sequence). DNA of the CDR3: TGTGCCAGACCCAAACCTTCTAGCAGGGGGCCCCAAGAGACCCAGTACTTC. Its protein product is CARPKPSSRGPQETQYF.

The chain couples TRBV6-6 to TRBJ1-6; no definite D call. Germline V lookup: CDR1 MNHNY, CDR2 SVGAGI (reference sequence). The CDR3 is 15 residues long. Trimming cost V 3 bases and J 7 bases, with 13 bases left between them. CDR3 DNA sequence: TGTGCCAGCAGTTATAATCCGACGGGGAATTCACCCCTCCACTTT. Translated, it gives CASSYNPTGNSPLHF.

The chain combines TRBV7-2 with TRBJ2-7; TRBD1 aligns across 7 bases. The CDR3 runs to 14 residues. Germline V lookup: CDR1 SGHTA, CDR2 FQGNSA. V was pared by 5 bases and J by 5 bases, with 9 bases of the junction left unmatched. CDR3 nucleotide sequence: TGTGCCAGCAGCAACGACAGGGTGTTGGACGAGCAGTACTTC. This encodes CASSNDRVLDEQYF.

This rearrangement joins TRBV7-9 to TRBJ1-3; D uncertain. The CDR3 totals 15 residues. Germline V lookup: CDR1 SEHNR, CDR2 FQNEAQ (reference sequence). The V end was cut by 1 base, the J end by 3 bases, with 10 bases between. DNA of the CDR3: TGTGCCAGCAGCTTAGACGGACGGAGTGGAAACACCATATATTTT. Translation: CASSLDGRSGNTIYF.

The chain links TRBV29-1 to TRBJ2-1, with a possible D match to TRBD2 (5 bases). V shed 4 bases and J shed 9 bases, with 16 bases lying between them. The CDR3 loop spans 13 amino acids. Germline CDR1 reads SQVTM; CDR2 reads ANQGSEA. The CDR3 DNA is TGCAGCGTTGCGTTACTAGAGCACCGTGAGCAGTTCTTC. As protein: CSVALLEHREQFF.

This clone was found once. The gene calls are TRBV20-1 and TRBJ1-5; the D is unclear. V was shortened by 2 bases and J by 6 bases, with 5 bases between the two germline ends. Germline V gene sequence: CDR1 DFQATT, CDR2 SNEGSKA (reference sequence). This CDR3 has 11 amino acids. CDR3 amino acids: CSARSGQPQHF. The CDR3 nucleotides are TGCAGTGCTAGATCAGGTCAGCCCCAGCATTTT.

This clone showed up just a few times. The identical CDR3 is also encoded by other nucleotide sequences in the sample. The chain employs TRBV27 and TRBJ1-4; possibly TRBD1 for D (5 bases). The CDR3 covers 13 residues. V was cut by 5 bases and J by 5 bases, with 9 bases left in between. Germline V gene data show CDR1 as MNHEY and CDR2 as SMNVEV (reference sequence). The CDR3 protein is CASSGDGNEKLFF. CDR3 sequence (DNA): TGTGCCAGCAGTGGGGACGGAAATGAAAAACTGTTTTTT.

The CDR3 reads CASSYRGSYEQYV. The CDR3 nucleotides are TGTGCCAGCAGTTACAGGGGGAGCTACGAGCAGTACGTC. This rearrangement joins TRBV2 to TRBJ2-7; TRBD1 agrees at 8 bases. Germline values: CDR1 SNHLY, CDR2 FYNNEI. This CDR3 is built from 13 residues. With V trimmed by 5 bases and J by 3 bases, 3 bases remained unmatched.

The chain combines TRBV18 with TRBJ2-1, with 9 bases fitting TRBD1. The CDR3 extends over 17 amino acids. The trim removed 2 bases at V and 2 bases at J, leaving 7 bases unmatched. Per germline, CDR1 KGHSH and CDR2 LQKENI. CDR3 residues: CASSPSPGTGPYNEQFF. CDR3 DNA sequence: TGTGCCAGCTCACCATCCCCCGGGACAGGGCCCTACAATGAGCAGTTCTTC.

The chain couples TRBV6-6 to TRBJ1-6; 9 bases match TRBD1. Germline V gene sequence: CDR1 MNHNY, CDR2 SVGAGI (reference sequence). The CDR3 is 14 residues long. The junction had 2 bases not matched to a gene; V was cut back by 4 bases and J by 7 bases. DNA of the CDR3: TGTGCCAGCAGTTCGGGACAGGGAAATTCACCCCTCCACTTT. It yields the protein CASSSGQGNSPLHF.

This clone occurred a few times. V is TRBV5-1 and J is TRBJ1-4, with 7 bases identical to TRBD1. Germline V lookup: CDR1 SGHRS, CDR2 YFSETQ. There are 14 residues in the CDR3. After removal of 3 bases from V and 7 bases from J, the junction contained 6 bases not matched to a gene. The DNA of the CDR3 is TGCGCCAGCAGCTCCGACAGGGAGGGTGAAAAACTGTTTTTT. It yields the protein CASSSDREGEKLFF.

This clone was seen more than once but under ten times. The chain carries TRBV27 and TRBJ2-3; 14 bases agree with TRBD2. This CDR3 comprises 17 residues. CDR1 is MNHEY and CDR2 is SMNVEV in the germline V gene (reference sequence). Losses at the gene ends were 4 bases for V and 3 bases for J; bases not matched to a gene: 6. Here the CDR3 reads CASSSRLAGGRTDTQYF. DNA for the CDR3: TGTGCCAGCAGTTCACGACTAGCGGGAGGGCGAACAGATACGCAGTATTTT.

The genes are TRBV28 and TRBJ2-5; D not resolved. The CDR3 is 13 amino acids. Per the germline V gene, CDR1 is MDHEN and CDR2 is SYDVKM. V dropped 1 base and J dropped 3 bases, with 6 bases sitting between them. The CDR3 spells CASSLYPKETQYF. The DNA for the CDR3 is TGTGCCAGCAGTTTATACCCAAAAGAGACCCAGTACTTC.

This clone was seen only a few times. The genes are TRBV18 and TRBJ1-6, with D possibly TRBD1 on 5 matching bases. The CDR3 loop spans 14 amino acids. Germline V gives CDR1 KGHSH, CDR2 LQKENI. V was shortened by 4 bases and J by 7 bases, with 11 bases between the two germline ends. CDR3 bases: TGTGCCAGCTCACTTCCAAGGGGCAATTCACCCCTCCACTTT. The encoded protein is CASSLPRGNSPLHF.

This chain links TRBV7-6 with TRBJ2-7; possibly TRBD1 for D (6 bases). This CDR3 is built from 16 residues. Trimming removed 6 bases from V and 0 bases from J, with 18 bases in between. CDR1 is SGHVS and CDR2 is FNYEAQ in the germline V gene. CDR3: CASSLRGGVDSYEQYF. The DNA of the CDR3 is TGTGCCAGCAGTTTGAGAGGGGGAGTTGACTCCTACGAGCAGTACTTC.

CDR3 nucleotide sequence: TGTGCCAGCAGTCCCTTGATGGCGGGGAGCACAGATACGCAGTATTTT. Protein product: CASSPLMAGSTDTQYF. The V and J genes are TRBV5-6 and TRBJ2-3; maybe TRBD2 (6 bases). Trimming shortened V by 5 bases and J by 0 bases, and 16 bases separated the two germline ends. Germline CDR1 is SGHDT and CDR2 is YYEEEE. The CDR3 runs to 16 residues. Using reference TRBV5-6 and TRBJ2-3 for the parts outside the CDR3, the full variable domain is DAGVTQSPTHLIKTRGQQVTLRCSPKSGHDTVSWYQQALGQGPQFIFQYYEEEERQRGNFPDRFSGHQFPNYSSELNVNALLLGDSALYLCASSPLMAGSTDTQYFGPGTRLTVL.

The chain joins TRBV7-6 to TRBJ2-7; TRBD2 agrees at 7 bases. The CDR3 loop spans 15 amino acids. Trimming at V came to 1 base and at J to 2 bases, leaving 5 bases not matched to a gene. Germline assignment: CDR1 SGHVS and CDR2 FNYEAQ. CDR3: CASSLDLAAPYEQYF. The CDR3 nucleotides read TGTGCCAGCAGCTTAGACCTAGCGGCACCCTACGAGCAGTACTTC.

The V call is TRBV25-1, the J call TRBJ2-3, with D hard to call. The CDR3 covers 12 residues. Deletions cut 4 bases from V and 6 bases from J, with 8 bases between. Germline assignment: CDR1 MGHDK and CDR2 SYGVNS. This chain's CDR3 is CASSGGYDTQYF. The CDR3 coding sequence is TGTGCCAGCAGTGGAGGCTATGATACGCAGTATTTT.

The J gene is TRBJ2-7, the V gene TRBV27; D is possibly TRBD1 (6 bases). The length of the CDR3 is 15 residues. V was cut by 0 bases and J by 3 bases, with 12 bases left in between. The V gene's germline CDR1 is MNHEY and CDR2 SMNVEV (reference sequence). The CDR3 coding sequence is TGTGCCAGCAGTTTATCGCCAGGGGCGGACTACGAGCAGTACTTC. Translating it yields CASSLSPGADYEQYF.

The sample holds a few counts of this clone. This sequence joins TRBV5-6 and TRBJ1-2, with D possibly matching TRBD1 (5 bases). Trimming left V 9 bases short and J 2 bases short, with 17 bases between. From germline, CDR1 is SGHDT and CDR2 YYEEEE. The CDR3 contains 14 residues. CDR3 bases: TGTGCCACCCAGTACTCTTCAGGGAACTATGGCTACACCTTC. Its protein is CATQYSSGNYGYTF.

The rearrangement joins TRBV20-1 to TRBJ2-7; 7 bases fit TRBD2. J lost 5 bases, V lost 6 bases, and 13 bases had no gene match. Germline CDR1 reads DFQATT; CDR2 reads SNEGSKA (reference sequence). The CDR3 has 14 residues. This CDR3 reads CSASGAGRVDEQYF. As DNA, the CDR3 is TGCAGTGCCAGTGGAGCGGGGAGGGTAGACGAGCAGTACTTC.

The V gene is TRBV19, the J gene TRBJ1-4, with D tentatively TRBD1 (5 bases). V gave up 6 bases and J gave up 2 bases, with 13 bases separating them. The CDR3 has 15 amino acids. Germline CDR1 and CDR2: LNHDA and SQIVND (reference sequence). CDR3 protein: CASRREGETNEKLFF. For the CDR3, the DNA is TGTGCCAGTAGAAGGGAAGGGGAGACTAATGAAAAACTGTTTTTT.

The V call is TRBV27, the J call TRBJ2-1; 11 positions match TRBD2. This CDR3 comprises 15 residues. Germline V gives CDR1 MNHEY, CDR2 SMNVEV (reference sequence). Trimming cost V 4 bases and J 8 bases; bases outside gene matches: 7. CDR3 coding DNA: TGTGCCAGCAGTTCACTAGCGGGAGCTGCCGATGAGCAGTTCTTC. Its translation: CASSSLAGAADEQFF.

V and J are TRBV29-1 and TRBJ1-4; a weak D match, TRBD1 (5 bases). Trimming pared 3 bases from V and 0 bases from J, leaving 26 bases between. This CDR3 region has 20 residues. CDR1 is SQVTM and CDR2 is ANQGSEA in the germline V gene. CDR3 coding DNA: TGCAGCGTTGAGCCCACGGCCAGGGAATGCCTAAGAGCAACTAATGAAAAACTGTTTTTT. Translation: CSVEPTARECLRATNEKLFF.

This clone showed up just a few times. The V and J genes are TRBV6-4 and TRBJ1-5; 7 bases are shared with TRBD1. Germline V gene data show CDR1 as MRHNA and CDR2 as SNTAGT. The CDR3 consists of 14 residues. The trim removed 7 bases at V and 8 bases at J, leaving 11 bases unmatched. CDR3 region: CASKSLTGLEPQHF. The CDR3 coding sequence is TGTGCCAGCAAGTCTCTGACAGGGTTGGAGCCCCAGCATTTT.

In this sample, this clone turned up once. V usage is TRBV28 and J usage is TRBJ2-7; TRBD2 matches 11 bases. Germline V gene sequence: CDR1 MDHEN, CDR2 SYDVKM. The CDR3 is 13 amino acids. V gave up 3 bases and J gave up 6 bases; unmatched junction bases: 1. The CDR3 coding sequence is TGTGCCAGCAGTTTCCTAGCGGGGGGCGAGCAGTACGTC. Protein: CASSFLAGGEQYV.

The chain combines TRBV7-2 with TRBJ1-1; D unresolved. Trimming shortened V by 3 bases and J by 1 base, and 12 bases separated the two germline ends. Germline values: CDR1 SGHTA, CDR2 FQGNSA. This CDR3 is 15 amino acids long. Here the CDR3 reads CASSFRIAQNTEAFF. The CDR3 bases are TGTGCCAGCAGCTTTAGAATAGCCCAGAACACTGAAGCTTTCTTT. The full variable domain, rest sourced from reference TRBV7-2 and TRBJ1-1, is GAGVSQSPSNKVTEKGKDVELRCDPISGHTALYWYRQSLGQGLEFLIYFQGNSAPDKSGLPSDRFSAERTGGSVSTLTIQRTQQEDSAVYLCASSFRIAQNTEAFFGQGTRLTVV.

The CDR3 spells CASSESSGAQETQYF. The CDR3 nucleotides are TGCGCCAGCAGCGAATCATCAGGGGCCCAAGAGACCCAGTACTTC. The chain has TRBV5-1 and TRBJ2-5; weak D call: TRBD1 (6 bases). The CDR3 totals 15 residues. Germline V gene lookup returns CDR1 SGHRS and CDR2 YFSETQ. Trimming removed 4 bases at V and 1 base at J, with 14 bases between.

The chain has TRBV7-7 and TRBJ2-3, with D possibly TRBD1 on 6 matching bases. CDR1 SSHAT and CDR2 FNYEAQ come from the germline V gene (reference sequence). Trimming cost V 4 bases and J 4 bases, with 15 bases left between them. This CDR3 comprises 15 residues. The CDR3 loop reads CASSYGTGTPDTQYF. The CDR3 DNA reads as TGTGCCAGCAGCTATGGCACAGGGACGCCAGATACGCAGTATTTT.